This TCR beta chain was sequenced for a study of identical twins. TCRdb ran MiXCR on the 5' RACE reads and lists one entry per CDR3 protein. The table has 570,000 or so distinct CDR3 sequences, 7.5% to 10% seen once. The CDR3 runs to 19 residues. Germline V gene sequence: CDR1 ENHRY, CDR2 SYGVKD. Germline trimming cut 3 bases from V and 5 bases from J; bases unmatched to any gene: 13. This clonotype showed up many times. This same sample was also part of a study on yellow fever vaccine responses in identical twins.

The sequenced sample consisted of PBMCs. This receptor was obtained from a woman aged 18-35 years in good health. The gene calls are TRBV10-3 and TRBJ2-2; TRBD2 aligns across 12 bases. The CDR3 DNA follows: TGTGCCATCAGTGATTCGACTAGCGGGAGTAAAGTGGGTACCGGGGAGCTGTTTTTT. The encoded protein is CAISDSTSGSKVGTGELFF.